This is a list of T cell receptor beta chains from one sample in a study of T cells in lung cancer brain metastases. This table comes from immunoSEQ multiplex PCR, and its TCRdb copy is limited to in-frame clones, with some not included. The sample contains approximately 4,900 clones, 84% of which appear only once. What was sequenced was tumor tissue from the primary lung tumor. These receptors all stem from a woman in her forties or fifties with non-small cell lung cancer. Both conserved end residues are part of each CDR3. A D gene is named only where the DNA matches it firmly.

v_call d_call cdr3_length cdr3_aa
TRBV9 - 15 CASSVGGQRNSPLHF
TRBV5-4 TRBD2 14 CASSLAGSQETQYF
TRBV9 - 15 CASSVGQSGVEKLFF
TRBV6-1 - 13 CASIKGVNEKLFF
TRBV4-1 - 13 CASSQEGYAPYTF
TRBV7-8 TRBD2 16 CASSLAGGRVTDTQYF
TRBV5-1 - 14 CASSLDTGINEQFF
TRBV6-4 TRBD1 14 CASSGGQGTDTQYF
TRBV19 - 15 CASSMSKASLYGYTF
TRBV30 - 15 CAWTDKNRGGTEAFF
TRBV11-2 TRBD2 18 CASSRGLAGGPGTDTQYF
TRBV5-1 - 10 CASSFVRALF
TRBV5-4 TRBD2 16 CASTTGGSGAPNEQFF
TRBV2 - 14 CASSRSSGQDTQYF
TRBV6-5 - 13 CASSVKENTEAFF
TRBV6-1 - 13 CASSEFGIGGYTF
TRBV5-1 - 15 CASSLGRVNTGELFF
TRBV5-5 - 15 CASSLVAGMNTEAFF
TRBV4-2 - 16 CASSQDMSGATGELFF